This T cell receptor (beta chain) was sequenced for a study of shared clonotypes between healthy human individuals. Sequenced by immunoSEQ multiplex PCR; TCRdb stores in-frame clones only, minus some. The sample has fewer than 350,000 clones, about nine tenths seen once. Germline loops: CDR1 MNHNY, CDR2 SVGAGI (reference sequence). This CDR3 is 14 amino acids long. V was shortened by 0 bases and J by 4 bases, with 7 bases between the two germline ends. The chain employs TRBV6-6 and TRBJ1-5, with unresolved D. The clonotype comes from a man younger than 35 in good health. Sequencing was performed on memory CD8+ T cells sorted from blood. Subset specified: CD45RO+ cells pooled with CCR7-negative TemRA cells. CDR3 residues: CASSYSAGNQPQHF. The CDR3 DNA reads as TGTGCCAGCAGTTACTCGGCAGGTAATCAGCCCCAGCATTTT.